One and the same sample provided the 4 T cell receptor beta chains below, sequenced in a study of response to subunit inactivated influenza vaccine. TCRdb reanalysed the RT-PCR reads using MiXCR and keeps one entry per CDR3 protein. Of about 310,000 distinct CDR3 sequences listed, approximately 23% are singletons. The material sequenced was PBMCs from blood, taken 21 months after vaccination. The receptors shown here come from a man aged 50-75 years who received an inactivated influenza vaccine.

The chain is built from TRBV7-8 and TRBJ2-7; D is perhaps TRBD1 (5 bases). The CDR3 is 14 amino acids. V was cut by 1 base and J by 3 bases, with 10 bases left in between. Germline lookup yields CDR1 SGHVS and CDR2 FQNEAQ. This chain's CDR3 is CASSLGRQIYEQYF. The CDR3 DNA reads TGTGCCAGCAGCTTAGGGAGACAGATCTACGAGCAGTACTTC.

DNA of the CDR3: TGTGCCAGCAGCAAGACTAGCGGGAAATCCAAGGGCACCGGGGAGCTGTTTTTT. Its protein is CASSKTSGKSKGTGELFF. The chain uses TRBV4-2 and TRBJ2-2; TRBD2 matches at 11 bases. The CDR3 contains 18 residues. V shed 5 bases and J 4 bases; nucleotides not matched to a gene: 12. Germline V CDR1 and CDR2: LGHNA, YNFKEQ.

The CDR3 spells CSARGSLDEQFF. CDR3 coding DNA: TGCAGTGCTAGGGGATCGCTCGATGAGCAGTTCTTC. The V gene is TRBV20-1, the J gene TRBJ2-1; D is undetermined. V lost 3 bases and J lost 8, with 11 bases in between. In germline, CDR1 is DFQATT, CDR2 SNEGSKA (reference sequence). The CDR3 runs to 12 residues.

The V gene is TRBV12-3 or TRBV12-4, the J gene TRBJ1-6; tentative D call: TRBD1 (6 bases). This CDR3 region has 14 residues. Trimming took 5 bases from V and 13 from J, leaving 18 bases between them. The CDR3 loop is CASSRTASLMPLHF. The CDR3 DNA follows: TGTGCCAGCAGTCGGACAGCTTCCTTAATGCCCCTCCACTTT.